These 7 T cell receptor beta chains share one sample of origin, sequenced in a study of blood T cell repertoires in COVID-19. Produced via immunoSEQ multiplex PCR; TCRdb's table is partial and in-frame only. Of approximately 150,000 clones listed, 85% to 95% are singletons. The sample comprised peripheral blood. The receptors shown here come from a woman aged 60-70 years with COVID-19, enrolled during active disease.

The chain couples TRBV5-1 to TRBJ1-1, with D unclear. CDR1 SGHRS and CDR2 YFSETQ come from the germline V gene. V lost 4 bases and J lost 1, with 8 bases in between. The CDR3 is made up of 13 amino acids. The CDR3 bases are TGCGCCAGCAGCAAACTCCAGAACACTGAAGCTTTCTTT. Translating it yields CASSKLQNTEAFF.

This clone has just one count. The chain has TRBV4-1 and TRBJ1-2, with D perhaps TRBD1 (5 bases). Germline CDR1 and CDR2: MGHRA and YSYEKL. CDR3 length: 13 amino acids. Deletions cut 10 bases from V and 4 bases from J, with 16 bases between. CDR3 sequence (DNA): TGCGCCACCAAAAGGGTCGGGGGCTATGGCTACACCTTC. This gives the protein CATKRVGGYGYTF.

The chain uses TRBV6-4 and TRBJ2-1; a weak D match, TRBD2 (6 bases). V lost 3 bases and J lost 4, with 16 bases in between. CDR1 and CDR2 from the germline V gene are MRHNA and SNTAGT. The CDR3 totals 16 residues. CDR3 region: CASSEYGGPIYNEQFF. CDR3 in DNA: TGTGCCAGCAGTGAGTACGGGGGTCCGATATACAATGAGCAGTTCTTC.

This chain uses TRBV5-6 with TRBJ1-2; 7 positions match TRBD1. This CDR3 spans 14 amino acids. After removal of 4 bases from V and 5 bases from J, the junction contained 8 bases not matched to a gene. The germline CDR1 and CDR2 sequences are SGHDT and YYEEEE. CDR3 coding DNA: TGTGCCAGCAGCCCCCGGGACAGAGAATATGGCTACACCTTC. Translated, it gives CASSPRDREYGYTF.

The gene calls are TRBV6-6 and TRBJ1-5, with unresolved D. Per the germline V gene, CDR1 is MNHNY and CDR2 is SVGAGI (reference sequence). The CDR3 length is 13 residues. Trimming removed 2 bases at V and 1 base at J, with 3 bases between. The CDR3 region has the DNA TGTGCCAGCAGTTACGGCAGCAATCAGCCCCAGCATTTT. Its protein is CASSYGSNQPQHF.

The chain uses TRBV19 and TRBJ1-2, with D possibly TRBD1 on 5 matching bases. The CDR3 is 13 amino acids. Germline lookup yields CDR1 LNHDA and CDR2 SQIVND (reference sequence). Trimming removed 9 bases at V and 8 bases at J, with 19 bases between. DNA for the CDR3: TGTGCCAGCCGCCTAACGGGGGTGGACGGCTACACCTTC. Its translation is CASRLTGVDGYTF.

The rearrangement uses TRBV11-2 and TRBJ1-6; 10 positions agree with TRBD1. Germline V gene data show CDR1 as SGHAT and CDR2 as FQNNGV. The CDR3 extends over 16 amino acids. Trimming removed 3 bases from V and 10 bases from J; junction bases left unmatched: 9. CDR3 coding DNA: TGTGCCAGCAGCTTGAGAGCCGGGACAGGGGAATCACCCCTCCACTTT. Its translation is CASSLRAGTGESPLHF.